These T cell receptor beta chains were read from a single sample in a study of glioma-infiltrating T cells. TCRdb reprocessed the multiplex PCR reads via MiXCR and lists one record per CDR3 protein. The data show around 390,000 distinct CDR3 sequences, about two fifths seen once. Sequencing input: glioma tissue, nonneoplastic brain tissue, or PBMCs (not recorded which). The receptors originated from a human donor with low-grade glioma or glioblastoma, undergoing nonglioma brain surgery, or in good health (not recorded which). CDR3s include the opening cysteine and the closing phenylalanine or tryptophan.

j_gene,v_gene,CDR3aa
TRBJ2-2,TRBV19,CASTKQLTGELFF
TRBJ2-4,TRBV6-2/TRBV6-3,CASSSRDKYIQYF
TRBJ2-7,TRBV20-1,CSARDNLRLVSYEQYF
TRBJ2-5,TRBV20-1,CSAKPLAPKETQYF
TRBJ2-7,TRBV28,CASSLGSSPEQYF
TRBJ2-7,TRBV4-2,CASSRPPGHSYEQYF
TRBJ2-3,TRBV28,CASIRDSGDTQYF
TRBJ2-7,TRBV6-2/TRBV6-3,CASSQSTGFIYEQYF
TRBJ1-4,TRBV19,CASSIRGGNEKLFF
TRBJ2-4,TRBV12-3/TRBV12-4,CASSNPGQGTENIQYF
TRBJ2-1,TRBV29-1,CSVSRLAGGHEQFF
TRBJ2-3,TRBV20-1,CSGITVDTQYF
TRBJ2-5,TRBV3-1,CASSQRNGETQYF
TRBJ1-5,TRBV15,CATSMIPPSGDFDQPQHF
TRBJ2-7,TRBV14,CASSHRFTYEQYF
TRBJ1-2,TRBV10-3,CAIRDTGQNYGYTF
TRBJ2-7,TRBV4-3,CASSQRQGFEQYF
TRBJ1-2,TRBV20-1,CSAQTGTGFGYTF
TRBJ2-7,TRBV15,CATSLDRGDKQYF
TRBJ2-5,TRBV5-1,CASSSTGELQETQYF
TRBJ2-2,TRBV28,CASIPMSSGSMDTGELFF
TRBJ2-3,TRBV28,CASSQGGPSSTDTQYF